This TCR beta chain was captured by sequencing in a study of cytomegalovirus exposure and HLA in healthy donors. Germline CDR1 MNHNS, CDR2 SASEGT. The CDR3 extends over 14 amino acids. V dropped 1 base and J dropped 7; count of bases not matched to a gene: 6. Clones were sequenced by immunoSEQ multiplex PCR, and TCRdb holds only the in-frame ones, with some missing. The top ten hold 0.9% of the sample, which has more than 55,000 clones, 95% to 96% seen once. The TCR was taken from a man in his late teens or twenties in good health and CMV-seronegative. Sequenced material: PBMCs. The chain uses TRBV6-1 and TRBJ1-1; TRBD1 agrees at 7 bases. CDR3 region: CASSEGTGLGEAFF. CDR3 DNA: TGTGCCAGCAGTGAAGGGACAGGACTCGGTGAAGCTTTCTTT.